This TCR beta chain was sequenced in a study of OX40 agonist ivuxolimab in advanced cancers. Study-wide context: Cancers in dose escalation were hepatocellular, melanoma, renal cell and head and neck. Mean age 60 years, range 23 to 79; around 80% male. Two patients with cutaneous melanoma and one with hepatocellular carcinoma, three in total, showed partial responses.

Clones were sequenced by immunoSEQ multiplex PCR, and TCRdb holds only the in-frame ones, with some missing. The table includes approximately 39,000 clones, about nine tenths detected once. CDR1 SGHNT and CDR2 YYREEE come from the germline V gene (reference sequence). The CDR3 loop spans 15 amino acids. V gave up 0 bases and J gave up 4 bases; unmatched junction bases: 2. Note on this clone: The antigen is undetermined.

Study outcomes and limitations: Some nonresponders additionally presented with little normalized T-cell clonal expansion.

The clonotype was recovered from an adult with an advanced solid tumor such as melanoma, head and neck, liver or kidney cancer. The chain combines TRBV5-4 with TRBJ2-2; 8 nucleotides agree with TRBD2. The sample in question was CD4+ or CD8+ T cells sorted from blood, obtained in a trial of the OX40 agonist ivuxolimab. The CDR3 DNA is TGTGCCAGCAGCTTGGGCGGGAGGAGCACCGGGGAGCTGTTTTTT. It specifies CASSLGGRSTGELFF.